The 26 T cell receptor beta chains below were found in one sample sequenced in a study of lymphopenia after photon versus proton radiotherapy. TCRdb's copy holds only in-frame clones and misses some; the assay was immunoSEQ multiplex PCR. The sample holds around 25,000 clones, 75% to 90% seen once. This material consisted of peripheral blood, taken from a patient treated with photon-based radiotherapy. The receptors here all came from a man aged 25-45 years with gastric cancer.

The V and J genes are TRBV6-1 and TRBJ2-4; D is unresolved. CDR1 MNHNS and CDR2 SASEGT come from the germline V gene. V shed 7 bases and J shed 0 bases, with 10 bases lying between them. CDR3 size: 14 residues. The CDR3 reads CASTPGVAKNIQYF. CDR3 nucleotide sequence: TGTGCCAGCACCCCAGGAGTAGCCAAAAACATTCAGTACTTC.

The V call is TRBV19, the J call TRBJ1-5; 9 nucleotides match TRBD1. The CDR3 runs to 16 residues. V trimming: 7 bases; J trimming: 3 bases; junction bases outside the gene matches: 10. The germline V gene encodes CDR1 LNHDA and CDR2 SQIVND (reference sequence). CDR3 in amino acids: CASTPGTGSDNQPQHF. CDR3 coding DNA: TGTGCCAGTACCCCGGGGACAGGGTCTGACAATCAGCCCCAGCATTTT.

The chain couples TRBV6-6 to TRBJ2-1; the D gene is possibly TRBD1 (7 bases). V lost 8 bases, J lost 4 bases, and 15 bases lay in between. The V gene's germline CDR1 is MNHNY and CDR2 SVGAGI (reference sequence). This CDR3 region has 14 residues. Here the CDR3 DNA reads TGTGCCAGCTTGCAGGGGGGATCTTACAATGAGCAGTTCTTC. Translated, it gives CASLQGGSYNEQFF.

The V gene is TRBV6-1, the J gene TRBJ2-3; 8 nucleotides line up with TRBD1. V dropped 7 bases and J dropped 0; count of bases not matched to a gene: 3. The CDR3 sequence is 14 residues long. Germline V gene sequence: CDR1 MNHNS, CDR2 SASEGT. The CDR3, as DNA: TGTGCCAGCAACCGGGACAGGAGCACAGATACGCAGTATTTT. Translated, it gives CASNRDRSTDTQYF.

The chain employs TRBV7-8 and TRBJ2-3; no definite D call. The CDR3 contains 16 residues. Germline CDR1 reads SGHVS; CDR2 reads FQNEAQ. V was clipped by 8 bases and J by 0 bases, with 18 bases between them. This CDR3 reads CASAIQNVPSTDTQYF. The CDR3, as DNA: TGTGCCAGCGCAATACAAAACGTCCCTAGCACAGATACGCAGTATTTT.

This chain connects TRBV19 to TRBJ1-3; 8 positions agree with TRBD1. V lost 7 bases, J lost 0 bases, and 5 bases stayed unmatched. The CDR3 covers 15 residues. Germline V lookup: CDR1 LNHDA, CDR2 SQIVND (reference sequence). CDR3 region: CASMTGANSGNTIYF. The CDR3 DNA reads TGTGCCAGTATGACAGGGGCCAACTCTGGAAACACCATATATTTT.

This chain joins TRBV6-5 and TRBJ2-7; D is perhaps TRBD1 or TRBD2 (5 bases each). This CDR3 is 12 amino acids long. Trimming cost V 8 bases and J 6 bases, with 14 bases left between them. CDR1 and CDR2 from the germline V gene are MNHEY and SVGAGI. CDR3 protein: CASGDRRAEQYF. DNA for the CDR3: TGTGCCAGCGGGGACCGGCGTGCCGAGCAGTACTTC.

A single count supports this clone. V gene TRBV10-2 combines with J gene TRBJ2-7; possible D gene TRBD2, 6 bases. Trimming stripped 5 bases from V and 7 bases from J, with 15 bases between. This CDR3 region has 13 residues. Per germline, CDR1 WSHSY and CDR2 SAAADI. The CDR3 DNA is TGCGCCAGCAGTTCCGGGACTCCCATGGAGCAGTACTTC. This sequence encodes CASSSGTPMEQYF.

This clone was observed a single time. V gene TRBV7-2 combines with J gene TRBJ2-5, with 9 nucleotides matching TRBD1. This CDR3 contains 15 residues. CDR1 is SGHTA, CDR2 FQGNSA, per germline. V gave up 5 bases and J gave up 2 bases; unmatched junction bases: 6. The CDR3 DNA is TGTGCCAGCAGCCCTCCGGGACAGGGACAAGAGACCCAGTACTTC. Protein sequence: CASSPPGQGQETQYF.

The V gene is TRBV28, the J gene TRBJ1-3; maybe TRBD1 (6 bases). CDR3 length equals 16 residues. V lost 6 bases and J 2 bases, leaving 17 bases between the germline ends. Germline-derived CDR1 and CDR2 are MDHEN and SYDVKM. In DNA, the CDR3 is TGTGCCAGCAGACCGATACAGGGTCTTCCTGGAAACACCATATATTTT. Its translation: CASRPIQGLPGNTIYF.

This CDR3 reads CASSLIGRGLDEQYF. The CDR3 nucleotides are TGTGCCAGCAGCTTAATCGGCAGGGGTTTAGACGAGCAGTACTTC. The genes are TRBV7-9 and TRBJ2-7; a weak D match, TRBD1 (6 bases). The germline V gene encodes CDR1 SEHNR and CDR2 FQNEAQ (reference sequence). V dropped 2 bases and J dropped 5 bases, with 16 bases sitting between them. This CDR3 spans 15 amino acids.

This chain connects TRBV5-6 to TRBJ2-7; 7 bases fit TRBD1. This CDR3 contains 15 residues. The germline V gene has CDR1 SGHDT and CDR2 YYEEEE. Germline trimming cut 0 bases from V and 2 bases from J; bases unmatched to any gene: 5. The chain's CDR3 is CASSLGPGGTYEQYF. Here the CDR3 DNA reads TGTGCCAGCAGCTTGGGTCCAGGGGGAACCTACGAGCAGTACTTC.

The chain joins TRBV2 to TRBJ2-7, with D hard to call. Trimming shortened V by 0 bases and J by 2 bases, and 8 bases separated the two germline ends. The CDR3 has 14 amino acids. Germline CDR1 and CDR2: SNHLY and FYNNEI. The CDR3 region is CASSEALGPYEQYF. The CDR3 DNA reads TGTGCCAGCAGTGAAGCCCTGGGCCCCTACGAGCAGTACTTC.

The rearrangement joins TRBV15 to TRBJ1-5; D call uncertain. The CDR3 totals 12 residues. Germline CDR1 is LNHNV and CDR2 is YYDKDF (reference sequence). V shed 3 bases and J shed 10 bases, with 10 bases lying between them. CDR3 loop: CATSRYDGPQHF. The DNA of the CDR3 is TGTGCCACCAGCAGGTATGACGGTCCCCAGCATTTT.

This sequence joins TRBV7-3 and TRBJ2-1; D call uncertain. The germline V and J ends were trimmed by 3 bases and 5 bases, with 8 bases remaining between them. Germline CDR1 is SGHTA and CDR2 is FQGTGA. There are 13 residues in the CDR3. CDR3 sequence: CASSLAENNEQFF. CDR3 bases: TGTGCCAGCAGCTTGGCAGAGAACAATGAGCAGTTCTTC.

This chain joins TRBV10-2 and TRBJ2-5; D is ambiguous. Germline CDR1 and CDR2: WSHSY and SAAADI. The ends were cut back, 8 bases at V and 3 bases at J, with 10 bases in the middle. The CDR3 extends over 12 amino acids. CDR3 protein: CASGRVEETQYF. The CDR3 DNA sequence: TGCGCCAGCGGTCGGGTAGAAGAGACCCAGTACTTC.

The chain combines TRBV11-1 with TRBJ2-2; D is uncertain. The CDR3 length is 15 residues. The V end lost 1 base, the J end lost 9 bases, and 15 bases lay between the germline ends. Germline V gene sequence: CDR1 SGHAT, CDR2 FQDESV (reference sequence). The CDR3 sequence: CASSLDMGNRWELFF. Written as DNA, the CDR3 is TGTGCCAGCAGCTTAGACATGGGTAATAGGTGGGAGCTGTTTTTT. The whole variable domain, remainder taken from reference TRBV11-1 and TRBJ2-2, is EAEVAQSPRYKITEKSQAVAFWCDPISGHATLYWYRQILGQGPELLVQFQDESVVDDSQLPKDRFSAERLKGVDSTLKIQPAELGDSAMYLCASSLDMGNRWELFFGEGSRLTVL.

V gene TRBV11-3 combines with J gene TRBJ1-4; 11 bases are shared with TRBD1. The V gene end was trimmed by 5 bases and the J gene end by 11 bases; junction bases not matched to a gene: 7. CDR1 and CDR2 from the germline V gene are SGHNT and YENEEA. The CDR3 loop spans 14 amino acids. CDR3 sequence reads: CASSVGQGAGKLFF. The CDR3 region has the DNA TGTGCCAGCAGCGTAGGACAGGGGGCAGGGAAACTGTTTTTT.

The V call is TRBV25-1, the J call TRBJ1-1, with D perhaps TRBD1 (5 bases). V was pared by 6 bases and J by 6 bases, with 8 bases between. This CDR3 spans 11 amino acids. CDR1 is MGHDK, CDR2 SYGVNS, per germline. CDR3: CASRDISEAFF. In DNA form, the CDR3 reads TGTGCCAGCAGGGACATTTCTGAAGCTTTCTTT.

CDR3 protein: CASSLGTASYEQYF. CDR3 DNA sequence: TGCGCCAGCAGCTTAGGGACAGCCTCCTACGAGCAGTACTTC. The rearrangement links TRBV5-1 to TRBJ2-7, with 7 bases aligning to TRBD1. Germline assignment: CDR1 SGHRS and CDR2 YFSETQ. The CDR3 consists of 14 residues. The V segment lost 2 bases and the J segment 0 bases; nucleotides outside the gene matches: 2.

This chain joins TRBV19 and TRBJ1-5; D is ambiguous. Between the trimmed V and J ends, which lost 1 base and 6 bases, there was a span of 4 bases. The CDR3 runs 12 residues. Germline lookup yields CDR1 LNHDA and CDR2 SQIVND (reference sequence). The CDR3 protein is CASSIGLQPQHF. The CDR3 DNA sequence: TGTGCCAGTAGTATAGGACTTCAGCCCCAGCATTTT.

This sequence joins TRBV7-9 and TRBJ2-3, with a tentative D call TRBD1 (5 bases). The CDR3 has 17 residues. Germline assignment: CDR1 SEHNR and CDR2 FQNEAQ (reference sequence). Trimming pared 1 base from V and 0 bases from J, leaving 14 bases between. The CDR3: CASSLGQGSYSTDTQYF. CDR3 coding DNA: TGTGCCAGCAGCTTAGGGCAGGGCTCATATAGCACAGATACGCAGTATTTT.

This clone has just one count. This chain connects TRBV29-1 to TRBJ2-7; D ambiguous. Germline V gene data show CDR1 as SQVTM and CDR2 as ANQGSEA. V lost 3 bases to trimming and J lost 0 bases, with 3 bases between them. The CDR3 covers 11 residues. Here the CDR3 DNA reads TGCAGCGTTGACAGCTCCTACGAGCAGTACTTC. It translates to CSVDSSYEQYF.

J is TRBJ2-2 and V is TRBV11-2, with 7 bases matching TRBD2. This CDR3 region has 16 residues. Germline lookup yields CDR1 SGHAT and CDR2 FQNNGV. V gave up 0 bases and J gave up 3 bases; unmatched junction bases: 4. The CDR3 DNA reads TGTGCCAGCAGCTTAGAGCGAGCGGGGTACACCGGGGAGCTGTTTTTT. Residues: CASSLERAGYTGELFF.

The genes are TRBV27 and TRBJ2-6; no clear D. The V and J ends lost 3 bases and 0 bases respectively, with 9 bases between them. There are 16 residues in the CDR3. CDR1 and CDR2 (germline): MNHEY, SMNVEV (reference sequence). The CDR3 bases are TGTGCCAGCAGTTTTAAAGGCGACTCTGGGGCCAACGTCCTGACTTTC. Its protein is CASSFKGDSGANVLTF.

The chain uses TRBV7-8 and TRBJ2-3; tentatively, D is TRBD2 (5 bases). Trimming pared 1 base from V and 3 bases from J, leaving 8 bases between. The germline gives CDR1 SGHVS, CDR2 FQNEAQ. The CDR3 consists of 14 residues. CDR3 bases: TGTGCCAGCAGCTTAGAGAGGGAAACAGATACGCAGTATTTT. Translating gives CASSLERETDTQYF.